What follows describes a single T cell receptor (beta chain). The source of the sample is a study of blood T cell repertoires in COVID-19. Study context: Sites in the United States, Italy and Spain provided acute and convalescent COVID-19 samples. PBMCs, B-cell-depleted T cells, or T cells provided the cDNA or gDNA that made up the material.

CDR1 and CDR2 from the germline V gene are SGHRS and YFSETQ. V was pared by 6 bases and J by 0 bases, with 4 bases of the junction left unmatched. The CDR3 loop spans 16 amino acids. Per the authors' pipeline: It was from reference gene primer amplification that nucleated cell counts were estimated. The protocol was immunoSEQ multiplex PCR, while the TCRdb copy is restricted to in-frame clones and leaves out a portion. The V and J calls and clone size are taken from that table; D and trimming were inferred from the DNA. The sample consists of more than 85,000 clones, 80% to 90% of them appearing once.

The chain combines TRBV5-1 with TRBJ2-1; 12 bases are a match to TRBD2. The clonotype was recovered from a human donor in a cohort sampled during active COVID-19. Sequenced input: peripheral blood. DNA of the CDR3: TGCGCCAGCACTCAGACTAGCGGGAGCTCCTACAATGAGCAGTTCTTC. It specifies CASTQTSGSSYNEQFF.